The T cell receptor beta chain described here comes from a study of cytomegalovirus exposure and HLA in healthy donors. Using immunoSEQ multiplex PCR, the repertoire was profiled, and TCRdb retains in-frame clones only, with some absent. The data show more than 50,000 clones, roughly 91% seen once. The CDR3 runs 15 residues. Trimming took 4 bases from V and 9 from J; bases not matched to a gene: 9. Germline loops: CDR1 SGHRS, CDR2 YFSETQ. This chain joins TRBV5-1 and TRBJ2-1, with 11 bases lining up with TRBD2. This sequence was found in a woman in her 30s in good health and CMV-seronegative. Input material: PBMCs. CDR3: CASSLSNSGRGEQFF. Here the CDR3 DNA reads TGCGCCAGCAGCCTCTCCAATAGCGGGAGGGGTGAGCAGTTCTTC.